This T cell receptor (beta chain) was captured by sequencing in a study of cytotoxic CD8 clonotypes in ibrutinib-treated CLL. The germline gives CDR1 SGHAT, CDR2 FQNNGV. CDR3 length equals 15 residues. Trimming shortened V by 1 base and J by 5 bases, and 11 bases separated the two germline ends. Sequencing used immunoSEQ multiplex PCR; TCRdb keeps in-frame clones, though not all of them. The table lists just under 70,000 clones, approximately 70% of them singletons. The chain couples TRBV11-2 to TRBJ2-2; tentative D call: TRBD1 (6 bases). Sequences were derived from PBMCs, sampled after 12 months of ibrutinib treatment. This sequence was found in a human donor with chronic lymphocytic leukemia. CDR3: CASSLVGAGTGELFF. CDR3 nucleotide sequence: TGTGCCAGCAGCTTAGTGGGGGCTGGGACCGGGGAGCTGTTTTTT.